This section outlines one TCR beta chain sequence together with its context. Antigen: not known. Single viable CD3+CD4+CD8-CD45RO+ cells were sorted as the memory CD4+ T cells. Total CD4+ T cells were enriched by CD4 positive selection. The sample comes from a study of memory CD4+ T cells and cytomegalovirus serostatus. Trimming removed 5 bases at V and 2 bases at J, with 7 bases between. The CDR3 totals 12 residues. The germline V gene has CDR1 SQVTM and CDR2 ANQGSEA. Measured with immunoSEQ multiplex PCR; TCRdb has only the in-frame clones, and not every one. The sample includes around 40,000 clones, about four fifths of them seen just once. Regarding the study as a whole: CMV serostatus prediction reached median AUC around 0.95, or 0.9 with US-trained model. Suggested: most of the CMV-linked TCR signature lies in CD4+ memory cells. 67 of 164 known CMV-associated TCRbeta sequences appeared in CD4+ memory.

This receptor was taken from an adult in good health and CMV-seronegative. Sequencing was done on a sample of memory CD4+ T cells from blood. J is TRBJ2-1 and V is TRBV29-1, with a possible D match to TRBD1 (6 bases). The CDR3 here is CSVSGAYNEQFF. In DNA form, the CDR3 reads TGCAGCGTTTCAGGGGCCTACAATGAGCAGTTCTTC.